The next 12 T cell receptor beta chains were all read from a single sample in a study of blood T cell repertoires in COVID-19. Assay used: immunoSEQ multiplex PCR; TCRdb lists only in-frame clones, some missing. Of 50,000 to 65,000 clones listed, approximately 80% are singletons. The sequenced sample was peripheral blood. These receptors all come from an older woman with acute or convalescent COVID-19.

The chain carries TRBV7-9 and TRBJ2-2, with D possibly matching TRBD2 (6 bases). Germline V gene data show CDR1 as SEHNR and CDR2 as FQNEAQ (reference sequence). V shed 7 bases and J shed 0 bases, with 12 bases lying between them. The CDR3 contains 15 residues. In DNA form, the CDR3 reads TGTGCCAGCATCCCCACGGGGGCGAACACCGGGGAGCTGTTTTTT. This translates into CASIPTGANTGELFF. Full variable domain (rest looked up from reference TRBV7-9 and TRBJ2-2): DTGVSQNPRHKITKRGQNVTFRCDPISEHNRLYWYRQTLGQGPEFLTYFQNEAQLEKSRLLSDRFSAERPKGSFSTLEIQRTEQGDSAMYLCASIPTGANTGELFFGEGSRLTVL.

The genes are TRBV28 and TRBJ2-1; D might be TRBD1 (5 bases). The V end was cut by 7 bases, the J end by 6 bases, with 16 bases between. From germline, CDR1 is MDHEN and CDR2 SYDVKM. The CDR3 totals 14 residues. The CDR3 DNA follows: TGTGCCAGCAATCAGCGTGGGGCTTTCAATGAGCAGTTCTTC. The encoded protein is CASNQRGAFNEQFF.

This chain uses TRBV19 with TRBJ2-2; 7 positions agree with TRBD1. The CDR3 is 14 residues long. Losses at the gene ends were 8 bases for V and 6 bases for J; bases not matched to a gene: 9. Germline loops: CDR1 LNHDA, CDR2 SQIVND (reference sequence). The CDR3 sequence: CASGTTGRPGELFF. Here the CDR3 DNA reads TGTGCCAGTGGGACGACAGGGCGGCCCGGGGAGCTGTTTTTT.

The rearrangement uses TRBV4-1 and TRBJ1-1; D is unclear. The CDR3 loop spans 14 amino acids. Germline CDR1 is MGHRA and CDR2 is YSYEKL. V was clipped by 3 bases and J by 1 base, with 9 bases between them. The CDR3: CASSQGGSNTEAFF. The CDR3 coding sequence is TGCGCCAGCAGCCAGGGCGGGTCGAACACTGAAGCTTTCTTT.

In its sample, this clone was seen once. The rearrangement uses TRBV6-1 and TRBJ1-5; D not resolved. Germline V gene data show CDR1 as MNHNS and CDR2 as SASEGT. CDR3 length: 14 residues. V was cut by 3 bases and J by 4 bases, with 10 bases left in between. The CDR3 region has the DNA TGTGCCAGCAGTGACGGACTGAATAATCAGCCCCAGCATTTT. It codes for CASSDGLNNQPQHF.

This chain connects TRBV28 to TRBJ1-1; perhaps TRBD1 as D (5 bases). This CDR3 comprises 14 residues. Germline CDR1 and CDR2: MDHEN and SYDVKM. V was cut by 6 bases and J by 0 bases, with 11 bases left in between. Here the CDR3 reads CASRGLTVNTEAFF. CDR3 sequence (DNA): TGTGCCAGCAGGGGCTTGACAGTGAACACTGAAGCTTTCTTT.

The chain carries TRBV24-1 and TRBJ2-1; maybe TRBD2 (5 bases). V was pared by 9 bases and J by 7 bases, with 15 bases between. The germline V gene encodes CDR1 KGHDR and CDR2 SFDVKD. The CDR3 sequence is 13 residues long. CDR3 residues: CATGTGLNNEQFF. Written as DNA, the CDR3 is TGTGCCACCGGCACGGGATTAAATAATGAGCAGTTCTTC.

The chain combines TRBV15 with TRBJ1-6; possible D gene TRBD1, 6 bases. The V end lost 7 bases, the J end lost 7 bases, and 11 bases lay between the germline ends. The germline V gene has CDR1 LNHNV and CDR2 YYDKDF (reference sequence). This CDR3 region has 13 residues. CDR3 residues: CATTRGRNSPLHF. The CDR3, as DNA: TGTGCCACCACGCGGGGGCGAAATTCACCCCTCCACTTT.

The chain employs TRBV7-2 and TRBJ1-2; TRBD1 aligns across 8 bases. The CDR3 is made up of 17 amino acids. Germline V gene sequence: CDR1 SGHTA, CDR2 FQGNSA. Trimming removed 5 bases from V and 5 bases from J; junction bases left unmatched: 16. CDR3 sequence (DNA): TGTGCCAGCAGCACCTACCAGGGGGCGCGGGGATTTTATGGCTACACCTTC. It specifies CASSTYQGARGFYGYTF.

This chain links TRBV6-5 with TRBJ1-3, with D tentatively TRBD1 (5 bases). Germline CDR1 reads MNHEY; CDR2 reads SVGAGI. The V end lost 7 bases, the J end lost 1 base, and 11 bases lay between the germline ends. The CDR3 is made up of 14 amino acids. The CDR3 here is CASTRPGSGNTIYF. CDR3 nucleotide sequence: TGTGCCAGCACCCGTCCAGGGTCTGGAAACACCATATATTTT.

The chain's CDR3 is CASSATDMNTEAFF. The CDR3, as DNA: TGTGCCAGCAGCGCGACAGACATGAACACTGAAGCTTTCTTT. The chain links TRBV5-5 to TRBJ1-1; the D gene is possibly TRBD1 (5 bases). Germline V gene lookup returns CDR1 SGHKS and CDR2 YYEKEE (reference sequence). Trimming removed 4 bases at V and 0 bases at J, with 10 bases between. The CDR3 spans 14 residues.

Only one count was recorded for this clone. V is TRBV25-1 and J is TRBJ2-7; D possibly corresponds to TRBD1 (6 bases). Germline V lookup: CDR1 MGHDK, CDR2 SYGVNS. The CDR3 is made up of 15 amino acids. Deletions cut 3 bases from V and 3 bases from J, with 15 bases between. As DNA, the CDR3 is TGTGCCAGCAGTGATTCTCTCCGGACAGTCTACGAGCAGTACTTC. This gives the protein CASSDSLRTVYEQYF.